One T cell receptor (beta chain) is described in this entry. Its antigen is unidentified. Generated by immunoSEQ multiplex PCR, the TCRdb table keeps only in-frame clones and is missing some. The table lists 70,000 to 80,000 clones, more than 75% of them singletons. Per the germline V gene, CDR1 is SGHTA and CDR2 is FQGTGA. The CDR3 runs 16 residues. V shed 2 bases and J 7 bases; nucleotides not matched to a gene: 7. This sample is drawn from a study of T cells in localized non-small cell lung cancer. Study-level points and caveats: The appearance of a median approximately 57 of the top 100 tumor clones was seen in adjacent lung.

The sequenced sample was peripheral blood, obtained before any cancer treatment. The sequence derives from a woman between 40 and 69 years old with stage I squamous cell lung carcinoma. This sequence joins TRBV7-3 and TRBJ1-4; 10 bases agree with TRBD1. The CDR3 nucleotides read TGTGCCAGCAGCTTAGGGGGACAGGGGTTTTCTGAAAAACTGTTTTTT. Translating gives CASSLGGQGFSEKLFF.